Listed below are T cell receptor beta chains from one sample, sequenced in a study of cytomegalovirus exposure and HLA in healthy donors. Repertoires were generated with immunoSEQ multiplex PCR, while TCRdb's copy carries only in-frame clones and drops some. Of tens of thousands of clones in the sample, about 70% were seen once. Specimen: PBMCs. These receptors came from a woman aged 45-65 years in good health and CMV-seropositive. The CDR3 runs from the conserved cysteine through the conserved F or W. The D gene is left open where the match is weak.

TRBJ2-1,TRBV9,TRBD1,15,CASSAQDRGGNEQFF
TRBJ2-4,TRBV7-9,TRBD2,18,CASSLGLVGSGTRDIQYF
TRBJ1-1,TRBV9,-,13,CASSARVNSEAFF
TRBJ1-2,TRBV6-6,TRBD1,14,CASSPTQGAGGYTF
TRBJ1-6,TRBV15,TRBD1,13,CATSRARQGYIVF
TRBJ1-5,TRBV6-5,TRBD1,14,CASSLTGGSQPQHF
TRBJ2-7,TRBV30,TRBD2,12,CAWSGLAYEQYF
TRBJ1-1,TRBV7-9,TRBD1,14,CASSSTGANTEAFF
TRBJ2-1,TRBV7-2,-,16,CASSLEGISPYNEQFF
TRBJ2-3,TRBV4-2,TRBD2,17,CASSLISTGLELDTQYF
TRBJ2-1,TRBV19,TRBD1,13,CASRTGKSNEQFF
TRBJ1-4,TRBV19,-,16,CASSIGYRATNEKLFF
TRBJ1-1,TRBV9,TRBD1,14,CASSERTGVTEAFF
TRBJ1-3,TRBV4-3,-,13,CASSQVEQDTIYF
TRBJ1-4,TRBV28,-,16,CASRSGGGHTNEKLFF
TRBJ2-7,TRBV10-3,-,14,CATARTATSYEQYF
TRBJ1-3,TRBV5-1,-,15,CASSLIPFSGNTIYF
TRBJ2-1,TRBV6-6,-,14,CASSYSSEGAEQFF
TRBJ2-3,TRBV14,-,13,CASRDVGVDTQYF
TRBJ2-2,TRBV2,TRBD2,15,CASDALAGPTGELFF
TRBJ2-7,TRBV4-1,-,14,CASSQEGRGHEQYF
TRBJ2-3,TRBV12-5,-,12,CASGLVSDTQYF
TRBJ1-2,TRBV9,TRBD1,14,CASSFTGDGYGYTF
TRBJ1-2,TRBV18,-,13,CASSPAYSQGYTF
TRBJ1-4,TRBV7-9,TRBD1,14,CASSLRDRNEKLFF
TRBJ2-1,TRBV18,TRBD1,14,CASSPDRGSIEQFF
TRBJ1-2,TRBV10-3,-,18,CAISPNAGNRRSVYGYTF
TRBJ2-5,TRBV27,TRBD2,16,CASSPPGLAGVVSQYF
TRBJ1-1,TRBV4-2,-,13,CASSQDLGVTAFF
TRBJ2-1,TRBV14,-,17,CASSLGDRRSSYNEQFF
TRBJ2-5,TRBV9,TRBD2,16,CASSPRDGGALETQYF
TRBJ2-7,TRBV9,-,12,CASSVEGGEQYF
TRBJ2-1,TRBV28,TRBD1,19,CASTTGRTGQGAFYNEQFF
TRBJ2-1,TRBV29-1,TRBD2,15,CSGFPGLAGVGEQFF
TRBJ1-3,TRBV6-1,TRBD1,14,CASREGQGTNTIYF
TRBJ2-7,TRBV7-2,TRBD2,16,CASSGQALAGAGEQYF
TRBJ1-1,TRBV5-5,-,15,CASSSLGGGGTEAFF
TRBJ1-2,TRBV7-2,TRBD1,17,CASSPRTGPLRGYGYTF
TRBJ1-1,TRBV19,-,14,CASKRGWANTEAFF
TRBJ1-5,TRBV19,-,18,CASSPRGLRGGHNQPQHF
TRBJ1-4,TRBV29-1,-,12,CSGRQGNEKLFF
TRBJ2-5,TRBV7-8,TRBD2,16,CASSPKGLAGLETQYF
TRBJ2-1,TRBV19,TRBD2,15,CASSIGLAGQNEQFF
TRBJ1-1,TRBV5-1,-,13,CASSWGQNTEAFF
TRBJ2-3,TRBV6-5,-,12,CTSGQQTDTQYF
TRBJ2-3,TRBV11-2,TRBD1,15,CASSKQGVGTDTQYF
TRBJ2-7,TRBV6-1,-,14,CASSLTGIGYEQYF
TRBJ1-2,TRBV4-3,TRBD1,17,CASSLGGGTGKEHGYTF
TRBJ1-2,TRBV9,TRBD1,14,CASSVGQGVHGYTF
TRBJ1-4,TRBV5-6,-,13,CASTHVRRGKLFF
TRBJ2-1,TRBV7-9,TRBD1,19,CASSLTAGGAKISYNEQFF
TRBJ2-1,TRBV4-2,TRBD2,14,CASSQGLAGFEQFF
TRBJ2-1,TRBV5-6,-,17,CASSLVGGPSSYNEQFF
TRBJ2-2,TRBV30,TRBD2,16,CAWRKSGRTNTGELFF